Reported below is one T cell receptor (beta chain). What it binds is not known. The record originates from a study of T cell responses to AZD1222 COVID-19 vaccine. Study background: Investigators merged groups given second doses at roughly 4 or roughly 12 weeks. Study-wide results and limits: Repertoire collection took place solely once the T cell response had peaked. Baseline antibody screening turned up just a handful of seropositive AZD1222 recipients. Spike-specific TCR depth and breadth grew after two AZD1222 doses.

V lost 4 bases and J 10 bases, leaving 11 bases between the germline ends. This CDR3 is 13 amino acids long. Germline-derived CDR1 and CDR2 are WSHSY and SAAADI. Generated by immunoSEQ multiplex PCR, the TCRdb table keeps only in-frame clones and is missing some. The sample lists approximately 140,000 clones; roughly 91% were seen once. The sequenced sample was peripheral blood, obtained on day 0 of AZD1222 vaccination. This chain joins TRBV10-2 and TRBJ1-6, with a tentative D call TRBD1 (6 bases). The receptor was isolated from an adult in good health. CDR3 sequence: CASSARGESPLHF. CDR3 sequence (DNA): TGCGCCAGCAGTGCCAGGGGAGAGTCACCCCTCCACTTT.